These 20 T cell receptor beta chains share one sample of origin, sequenced in a study of shared clonotypes between healthy human individuals. Using immunoSEQ multiplex PCR, the repertoire was profiled, and TCRdb retains in-frame clones only, with some absent. This sample has 2 million or so clones, with 85% to 95% found just once. Naive CD8 cells lacked CD45RO and underwent positive selection for CCR7, leaving out terminally differentiated effector memory CD45RA+ cells. The sample was naive CD8+ T cells sorted from blood. The receptors here all came from a man aged 18-30 years in good health.

J is TRBJ1-2 and V is TRBV30, with D unclear. Looked up from germline, CDR1 is GTSNPN and CDR2 is SVGIG (reference sequence). The CDR3 extends over 12 amino acids. The germline V and J ends were trimmed by 5 bases and 4 bases, with 11 bases remaining between them. The CDR3 DNA follows: TGTGCCTGGGAGAGTAAGGTCTATGGCTACACCTTC. Translation gives CAWESKVYGYTF.

DNA of the CDR3: TGTGCCAGCAGCCCGGGACACCCAGCGCACGAGCAGTACTTC. Its protein product is CASSPGHPAHEQYF. The chain recombines TRBV28 with TRBJ2-7; possibly TRBD1 for D (6 bases). From germline, CDR1 is MDHEN and CDR2 SYDVKM. The CDR3 is 14 amino acids. The germline V and J ends were trimmed by 6 bases and 5 bases, with 17 bases remaining between them.

This chain uses TRBV4-3 with TRBJ1-1; D gene unclear. The CDR3 extends over 13 amino acids. The germline CDR1 and CDR2 sequences are LGHNA and YSLEER. Trimming shortened V by 5 bases and J by 1 base, and 8 bases separated the two germline ends. CDR3 DNA: TGCGCCAGCAGCGAACAGCCGAACACTGAAGCTTTCTTT. It is translated as CASSEQPNTEAFF.

The rearrangement uses TRBV5-4 and TRBJ2-5; 9 nucleotides align to TRBD2. V was clipped by 4 bases and J by 5 bases; unmatched bases: 9. Germline V gene data show CDR1 as SGHNT and CDR2 as YYREEE (reference sequence). The CDR3 sequence is 15 residues long. The CDR3 DNA sequence: TGTGCCAGCAGCCGCGAAAGCGGGGGGCCGGAGACCCAGTACTTC. Its translation: CASSRESGGPETQYF.

With respect to this clone: The sample has other DNA sequences that encode this CDR3 too. The J gene is TRBJ1-1, the V gene TRBV13; tentatively, D is TRBD1 (5 bases). V dropped 5 bases and J dropped 0 bases, with 7 bases sitting between them. Germline V lookup: CDR1 PRHDT, CDR2 FYEKMQ (reference sequence). CDR3 length: 13 residues. Written as DNA, the CDR3 is TGTGCCAGCAGCCAGACAGTGAACACTGAAGCTTTCTTT. It translates to CASSQTVNTEAFF.

The chain recombines TRBV28 with TRBJ2-7; TRBD1 matches at 8 bases. CDR1 and CDR2 from the germline V gene are MDHEN and SYDVKM. The CDR3 loop spans 12 amino acids. Germline trimming cut 6 bases from V and 7 bases from J; bases unmatched to any gene: 5. This CDR3 is CASRGTGAEQYF. CDR3 in DNA: TGTGCCAGCAGGGGGACAGGAGCAGAGCAGTACTTC.

V gene TRBV19 combines with J gene TRBJ1-5; D is undetermined. This CDR3 contains 15 residues. V shed 5 bases and J shed 3 bases, with 14 bases lying between them. Germline CDR1 is LNHDA and CDR2 is SQIVND (reference sequence). The DNA of the CDR3 is TGTGCCAGTAGTGCCTTTGGGTTGGACAATCAGCCCCAGCATTTT. Protein: CASSAFGLDNQPQHF.

V and J are TRBV9 and TRBJ2-1, with TRBD1 matching 8 bases. V dropped 6 bases and J dropped 4; count of bases not matched to a gene: 9. The CDR3 covers 15 residues. Per the germline V gene, CDR1 is SGDLS and CDR2 is YYNGEE. CDR3 sequence reads: CASNSPGTGYNEQFF. The CDR3, as DNA: TGTGCCAGCAACTCACCCGGGACAGGATACAATGAGCAGTTCTTC.

This chain connects TRBV6-5 to TRBJ2-7; no clear D. Germline loops: CDR1 MNHEY, CDR2 SVGAGI. Trimming removed 4 bases from V and 3 bases from J, with 16 bases in between. The CDR3 contains 15 residues. This CDR3 reads CASSSVEGSYYEQYF. CDR3 coding DNA: TGTGCCAGCAGTTCCGTGGAAGGTTCCTACTACGAGCAGTACTTC.

The chain couples TRBV7-9 to TRBJ2-5, with D perhaps matching TRBD2 (5 bases). The CDR3 sequence is 13 residues long. Germline-derived CDR1 and CDR2 are SEHNR and FQNEAQ (reference sequence). Deletions cut 5 bases from V and 4 bases from J, with 11 bases between. The CDR3 sequence: CASSPWESETQYF. In DNA, the CDR3 is TGTGCCAGCAGCCCATGGGAGTCAGAGACCCAGTACTTC.

The chain combines TRBV5-1 with TRBJ2-7; 10 bases match TRBD2. V lost 7 bases, J lost 2 bases, and 6 bases stayed unmatched. This CDR3 region has 14 residues. Germline CDR1 is SGHRS and CDR2 is YFSETQ. The CDR3 DNA is TGCGCCAGCCAAAGGACTAGCGGAACCTACGAGCAGTACTTC. Translation gives CASQRTSGTYEQYF. The full variable domain, rest sourced from reference TRBV5-1 and TRBJ2-7, is KAGVTQTPRYLIKTRGQQVTLSCSPISGHRSVSWYQQTPGQGLQFLFEYFSETQRNKGNFPGRFSGRQFSNSRSEMNVSTLELGDSALYLCASQRTSGTYEQYFGPGTRLTVT.

This chain connects TRBV7-9 to TRBJ2-7, with TRBD2 identical over 8 bases. The germline CDR1 and CDR2 sequences are SEHNR and FQNEAQ (reference sequence). This CDR3 contains 17 residues. J lost 4 bases, V lost 5 bases, and 16 bases had no gene match. CDR3 sequence: CASSPGGESPGRYEQYF. Written as DNA, the CDR3 is TGTGCCAGCAGCCCGGGAGGGGAATCCCCTGGGAGATACGAGCAGTACTTC.

This chain uses TRBV7-9 with TRBJ1-1, with 7 bases identical to TRBD1. CDR1 and CDR2 (germline): SEHNR, FQNEAQ (reference sequence). V was pared by 3 bases and J by 1 base, with 8 bases of the junction left unmatched. The CDR3 is made up of 16 amino acids. CDR3 amino acids: CASSLGPEGANTEAFF. The CDR3 nucleotides read TGTGCCAGCAGCTTGGGGCCAGAGGGGGCGAACACTGAAGCTTTCTTT.

The rearrangement joins TRBV5-1 to TRBJ2-1; D possibly corresponds to TRBD1 (5 bases). Trimming shortened V by 1 base and J by 8 bases, and 19 bases separated the two germline ends. Germline V gene lookup returns CDR1 SGHRS and CDR2 YFSETQ. The CDR3 loop spans 16 amino acids. CDR3 coding DNA: TGCGCCAGCAGCTTGTCGTTTGGGGCAGGTCACTATGAGCAGTTCTTC. Translated: CASSLSFGAGHYEQFF.

The chain joins TRBV19 to TRBJ2-4, with 8 bases identical to TRBD1. Germline V gene data show CDR1 as LNHDA and CDR2 as SQIVND (reference sequence). CDR3 length: 15 amino acids. With 4 bases clipped from V and 5 bases from J, the junction kept 7 bases outside the gene matches. The DNA of the CDR3 is TGTGCCAGTAGTACCGGACAGGGTTGGGAAAACATTCAGTACTTC. Its protein is CASSTGQGWENIQYF.

With respect to this clone: The identical CDR3 is also encoded by other nucleotide sequences in the sample. The V and J genes are TRBV19 and TRBJ2-5; TRBD1 matches 9 bases. V lost 5 bases and J lost 1; bases outside the gene matches: 5. The germline V gene encodes CDR1 LNHDA and CDR2 SQIVND (reference sequence). CDR3 size: 15 residues. The CDR3 DNA follows: TGTGCCAGTAGTCGGGACAGGGAGGGCCAAGAGACCCAGTACTTC. Its translation is CASSRDREGQETQYF.

The chain carries TRBV4-1 and TRBJ2-7; 9 nucleotides line up with TRBD1. Germline loops: CDR1 MGHRA, CDR2 YSYEKL. This CDR3 spans 14 amino acids. The trim removed 3 bases at V and 6 bases at J, leaving 6 bases unmatched. In DNA form, the CDR3 reads TGCGCCAGCAGCCACCCGGGACAGGGAGGCGAGCAGTACTTC. Protein product: CASSHPGQGGEQYF.

This chain connects TRBV7-8 to TRBJ1-4; D is uncertain. The germline V gene has CDR1 SGHVS and CDR2 FQNEAQ. This CDR3 contains 16 residues. Between the trimmed V and J ends, which lost 7 bases and 3 bases, there was a span of 18 bases. The CDR3 DNA reads as TGTGCCAGCACCCTATTTCCGTGGGGTTCTAATGAAAAACTGTTTTTT. Translation: CASTLFPWGSNEKLFF.

The chain carries TRBV15 and TRBJ1-4; D gene unclear. V lost 5 bases to trimming and J lost 5 bases, with 12 bases between them. Germline V gene lookup returns CDR1 LNHNV and CDR2 YYDKDF (reference sequence). CDR3 length: 14 amino acids. CDR3 residues: CATSGLRGNEKLFF. The CDR3 DNA sequence: TGTGCCACCAGCGGCCTCCGAGGGAATGAAAAACTGTTTTTT.

The chain employs TRBV6-1 and TRBJ2-7; perhaps D is TRBD1 or TRBD2 (5 bases each). CDR1 is MNHNS, CDR2 SASEGT, per germline. CDR3 length equals 14 residues. V was trimmed by 5 bases and J by 2 bases, leaving 13 bases between them. In DNA, the CDR3 is TGTGCCAGCAGTCCCGGGACGTGGGCCTACGAGCAGTACTTC. The encoded protein is CASSPGTWAYEQYF.